Sequencing of this T cell receptor (beta chain) was carried out in a study of lymphopenia after photon versus proton radiotherapy (dated by TCRdb to the late 2010s). Regarding the complete study: Photon and proton radiation therapy were compared by the study for their immunological effects in patients with gastrointestinal tumors who developed high-grade lymphopenia. A cohort of some 21 patients with gastrointestinal tumors who received either photon or proton therapy and subsequently developed lymphopenia was included. The goal of the study was to describe how the two radiation modalities differ in their effects on the immune system. What the research found in general, with its limitations: During treatment, patients who received proton therapy stayed relatively stable, whereas patients who received photon therapy lost naive T cells and TCR diversity and gained effector/memory populations. After the lymphocyte count nadir, oligoclonal expansion, especially of CD8+ Temra cells, was observed in photon-treated repertoires, and the drop in diversity was driven by this expansion. The survival association was examined only in patients who died, and the authors described better survival with proton therapy as a possibility, not as a demonstrated result. Across the cohort, an inverse correlation was found between a larger post-nadir drop in TCR diversity and overall survival time among patients who died.

V loses 3 bases, J loses 0 bases, and the germline ends lie 12 bases apart. The germline V gene encodes CDR1 MDHEN and CDR2 SYDVKM. From the cysteine up to the phenylalanine, the CDR3 has a length of 17 residues. The CDR3 DNA has 51 bases and is translated from base 1. Points on this clone: Its antigen remains undetermined. One base away there is no much larger clone; base qualities are not given.

The protocol used for the library was the immunoSEQ multiplex PCR assay. T cell repertoires were profiled by deep sequencing of rearranged TCR beta loci, alongside multiparametric flow cytometry. TCRdb took this table from immuneACCESS and kept in-frame rearrangements with V and J called. Such tables lack part of the clones; where checked against another copy, unresolved V genes explain under half of the gap, and the rest is unexplained. For this sample there are tens of thousands of clones; about 83% appear just once. The top ten clonotypes cover 1.2% to 1.5% of the sample. The clonotype originates from a man aged 55-75 years with pancreatic cancer. The chain was built from TRBV28 and TRBJ2-6; the D gene cannot be named for sure. The material was peripheral blood, obtained from a patient treated with proton-based radiotherapy. The sequenced DNA is TGTGCCAGCAGTTTGGAACGGCATACCTCTGGGGCCAACGTCCTGACTTTC. This translates into CASSLERHTSGANVLTF.